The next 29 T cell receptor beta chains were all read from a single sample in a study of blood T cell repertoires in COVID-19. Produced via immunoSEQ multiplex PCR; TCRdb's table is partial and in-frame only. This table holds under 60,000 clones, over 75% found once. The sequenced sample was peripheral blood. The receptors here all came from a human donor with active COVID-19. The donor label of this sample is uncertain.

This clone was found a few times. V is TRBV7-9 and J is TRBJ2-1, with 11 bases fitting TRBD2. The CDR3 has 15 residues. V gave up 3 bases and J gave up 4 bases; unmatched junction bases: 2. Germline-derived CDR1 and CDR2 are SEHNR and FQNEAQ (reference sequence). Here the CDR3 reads CASSFSGGDYNEQFF. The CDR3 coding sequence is TGTGCCAGCAGCTTTAGCGGGGGGGATTACAATGAGCAGTTCTTC.

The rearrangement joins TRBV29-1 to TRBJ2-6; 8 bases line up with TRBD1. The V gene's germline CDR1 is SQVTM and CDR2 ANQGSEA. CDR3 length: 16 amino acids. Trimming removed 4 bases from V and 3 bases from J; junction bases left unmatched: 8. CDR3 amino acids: CSVVARGLFGANVLTF. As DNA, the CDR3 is TGCAGCGTTGTAGCCAGGGGGCTATTTGGGGCCAACGTCCTGACTTTC.

CDR3 in amino acids: CSVPVLGAETQYF. In DNA form, the CDR3 reads TGCAGCGTGCCTGTTCTCGGAGCCGAGACCCAGTACTTC. V is TRBV29-1 and J is TRBJ2-5; unclear D gene. V dropped 6 bases and J dropped 5 bases, with 16 bases sitting between them. CDR1 and CDR2 from the germline V gene are SQVTM and ANQGSEA. CDR3 length equals 13 residues.

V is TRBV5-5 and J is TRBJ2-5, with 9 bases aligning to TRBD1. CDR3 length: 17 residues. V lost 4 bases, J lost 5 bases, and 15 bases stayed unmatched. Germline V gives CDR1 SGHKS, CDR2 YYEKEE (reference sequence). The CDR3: CASSLRDRVVVSETQYF. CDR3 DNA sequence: TGTGCCAGCAGCCTACGGGACAGGGTAGTTGTAAGCGAGACCCAGTACTTC.

The chain's CDR3 is CATSQSDTQYF. Here the CDR3 DNA reads TGTGCCACCAGCCAATCAGATACGCAGTATTTT. The chain carries TRBV24-1 and TRBJ2-3; D remains ambiguous. The CDR3 loop spans 11 amino acids. Trimming took off 7 bases at V and 4 bases at J, with 5 bases between the two ends. Germline V gene data show CDR1 as KGHDR and CDR2 as SFDVKD.

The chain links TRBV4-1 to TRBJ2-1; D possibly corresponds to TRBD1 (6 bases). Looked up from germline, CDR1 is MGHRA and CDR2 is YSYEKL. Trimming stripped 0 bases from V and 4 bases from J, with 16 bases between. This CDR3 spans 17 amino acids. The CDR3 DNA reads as TGCGCCAGCAGCCAAGAAGGGGGTTGGCTAGTATACAATGAGCAGTTCTTC. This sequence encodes CASSQEGGWLVYNEQFF.

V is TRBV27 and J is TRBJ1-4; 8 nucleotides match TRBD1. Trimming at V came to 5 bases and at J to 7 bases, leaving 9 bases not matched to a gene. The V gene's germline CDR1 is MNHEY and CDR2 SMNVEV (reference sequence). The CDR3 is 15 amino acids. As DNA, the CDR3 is TGTGCCAGCAGTCAAGGACAGGGCAGAACTGAAAAACTGTTTTTT. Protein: CASSQGQGRTEKLFF.

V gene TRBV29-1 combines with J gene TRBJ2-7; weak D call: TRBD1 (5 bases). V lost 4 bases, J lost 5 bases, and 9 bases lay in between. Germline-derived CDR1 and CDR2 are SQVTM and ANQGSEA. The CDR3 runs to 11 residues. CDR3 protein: CSVGQINEQYF. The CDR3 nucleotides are TGCAGCGTTGGACAGATCAACGAGCAGTACTTC.

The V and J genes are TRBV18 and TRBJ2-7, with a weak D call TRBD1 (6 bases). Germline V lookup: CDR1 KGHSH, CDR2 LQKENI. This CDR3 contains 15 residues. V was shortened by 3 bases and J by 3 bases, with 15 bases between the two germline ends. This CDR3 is CASSPSLQGSYEQYF. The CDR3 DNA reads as TGTGCCAGCTCACCGTCCCTACAGGGAAGCTACGAGCAGTACTTC.

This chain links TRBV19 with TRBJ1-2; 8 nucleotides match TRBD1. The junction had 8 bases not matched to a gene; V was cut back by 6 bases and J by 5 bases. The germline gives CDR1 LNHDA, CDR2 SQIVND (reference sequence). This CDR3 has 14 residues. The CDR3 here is CASREPDRGYGYTF. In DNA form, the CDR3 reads TGTGCCAGTAGGGAACCCGACAGGGGTTATGGCTACACCTTC.

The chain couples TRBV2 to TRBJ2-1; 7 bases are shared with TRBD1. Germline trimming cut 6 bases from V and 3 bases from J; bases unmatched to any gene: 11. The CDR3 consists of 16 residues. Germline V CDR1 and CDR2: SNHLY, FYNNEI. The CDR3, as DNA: TGTGCCAGCAGGAAGAAAGGGGGCAGGGACTACAATGAGCAGTTCTTC. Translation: CASRKKGGRDYNEQFF.

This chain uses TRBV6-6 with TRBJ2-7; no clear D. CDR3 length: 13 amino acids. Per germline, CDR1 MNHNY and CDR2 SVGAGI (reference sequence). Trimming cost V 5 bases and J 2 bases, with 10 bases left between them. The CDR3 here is CASSTPGAYEQYF. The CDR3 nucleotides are TGTGCCAGCAGTACACCCGGAGCCTACGAGCAGTACTTC.

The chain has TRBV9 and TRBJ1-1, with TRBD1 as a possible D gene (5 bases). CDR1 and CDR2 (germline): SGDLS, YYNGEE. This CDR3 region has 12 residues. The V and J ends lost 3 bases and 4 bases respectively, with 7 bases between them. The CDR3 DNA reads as TGTGCCAGCAGCGCTCAGGGCACTGAAGCTTTCTTT. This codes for CASSAQGTEAFF.

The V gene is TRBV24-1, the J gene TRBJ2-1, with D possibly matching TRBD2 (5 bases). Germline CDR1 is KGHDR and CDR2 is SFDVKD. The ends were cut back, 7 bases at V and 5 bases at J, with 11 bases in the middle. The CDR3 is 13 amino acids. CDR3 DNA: TGTGCCACCAGGGCGGACGGGAACAATGAGCAGTTCTTC. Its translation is CATRADGNNEQFF.

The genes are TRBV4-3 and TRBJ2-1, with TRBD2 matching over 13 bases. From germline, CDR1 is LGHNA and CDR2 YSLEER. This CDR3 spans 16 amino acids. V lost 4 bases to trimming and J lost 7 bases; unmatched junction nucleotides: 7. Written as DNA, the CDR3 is TGCGCCAGCAGCCGGCGACTAGCGGGAGGCGGGAATGAGCAGTTCTTC. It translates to CASSRRLAGGGNEQFF.

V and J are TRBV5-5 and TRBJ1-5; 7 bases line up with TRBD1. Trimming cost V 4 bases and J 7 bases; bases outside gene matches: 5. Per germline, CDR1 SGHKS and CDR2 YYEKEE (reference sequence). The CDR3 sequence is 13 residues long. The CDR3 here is CASSLDRTQPQHF. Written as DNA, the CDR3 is TGTGCCAGCAGCCTGGACAGGACACAGCCCCAGCATTTT. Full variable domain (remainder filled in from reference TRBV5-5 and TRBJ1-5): DAGVTQSPTHLIKTRGQQVTLRCSPISGHKSVSWYQQVLGQGPQFIFQYYEKEERGRGNFPDRFSARQFPNYSSELNVNALLLGDSALYLCASSLDRTQPQHFGDGTRLSIL.

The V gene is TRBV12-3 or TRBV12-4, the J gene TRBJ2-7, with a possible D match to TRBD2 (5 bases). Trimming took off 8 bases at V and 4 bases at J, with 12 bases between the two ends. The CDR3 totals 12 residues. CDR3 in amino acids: CASGTRGYEQYF. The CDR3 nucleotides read TGTGCCAGCGGCACTCGGGGATACGAGCAGTACTTC.

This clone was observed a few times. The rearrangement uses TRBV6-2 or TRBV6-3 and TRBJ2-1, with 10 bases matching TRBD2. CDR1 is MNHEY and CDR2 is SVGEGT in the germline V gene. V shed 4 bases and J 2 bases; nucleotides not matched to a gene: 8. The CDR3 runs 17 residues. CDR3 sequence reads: CASSSSGSSRAYNEQFF. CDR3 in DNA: TGTGCCAGCAGTTCTAGCGGGAGTTCTAGGGCCTACAATGAGCAGTTCTTC.

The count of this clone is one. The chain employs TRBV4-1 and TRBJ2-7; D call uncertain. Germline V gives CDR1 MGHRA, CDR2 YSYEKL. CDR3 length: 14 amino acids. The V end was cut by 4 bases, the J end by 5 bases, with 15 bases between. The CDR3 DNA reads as TGCGCCAGCAGCCCCCTCACGGTTTCCAACGAGCAGTACTTC. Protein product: CASSPLTVSNEQYF.

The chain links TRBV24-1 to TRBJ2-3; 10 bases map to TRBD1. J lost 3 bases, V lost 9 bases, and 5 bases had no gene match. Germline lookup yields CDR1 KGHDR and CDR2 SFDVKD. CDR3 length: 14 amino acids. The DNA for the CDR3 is TGTGCCACCGAGGACAGGGGGGGAACAGATACGCAGTATTTT. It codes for CATEDRGGTDTQYF.

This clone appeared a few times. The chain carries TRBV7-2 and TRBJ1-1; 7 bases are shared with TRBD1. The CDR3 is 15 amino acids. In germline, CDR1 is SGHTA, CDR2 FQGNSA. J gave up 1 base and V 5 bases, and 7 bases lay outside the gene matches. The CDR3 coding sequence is TGTGCCAGCAGCCATCAGACAGGGACGAACACTGAAGCTTTCTTT. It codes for CASSHQTGTNTEAFF. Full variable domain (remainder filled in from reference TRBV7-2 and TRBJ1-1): GAGVSQSPSNKVTEKGKDVELRCDPISGHTALYWYRQSLGQGLEFLIYFQGNSAPDKSGLPSDRFSAERTGGSVSTLTIQRTQQEDSAVYLCASSHQTGTNTEAFFGQGTRLTVV.

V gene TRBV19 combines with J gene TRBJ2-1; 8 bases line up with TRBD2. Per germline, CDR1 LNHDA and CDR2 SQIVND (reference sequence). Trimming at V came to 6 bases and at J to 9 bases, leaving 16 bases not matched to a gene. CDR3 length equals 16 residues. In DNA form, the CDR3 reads TGTGCCAGTAGCCCCCTCCCCGGGGGGGCCATCGGTGAGCAGTTCTTC. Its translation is CASSPLPGGAIGEQFF.

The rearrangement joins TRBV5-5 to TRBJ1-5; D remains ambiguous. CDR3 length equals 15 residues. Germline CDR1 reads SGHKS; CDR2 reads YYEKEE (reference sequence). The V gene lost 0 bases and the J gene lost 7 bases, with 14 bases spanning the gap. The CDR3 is CASSLGGGLLQPQHF. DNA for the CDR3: TGTGCCAGCAGCTTGGGTGGAGGGCTTTTACAGCCCCAGCATTTT.

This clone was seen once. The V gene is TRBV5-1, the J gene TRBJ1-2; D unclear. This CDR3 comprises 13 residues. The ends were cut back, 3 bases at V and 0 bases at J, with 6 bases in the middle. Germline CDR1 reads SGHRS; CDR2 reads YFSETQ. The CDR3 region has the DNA TGCGCCAGCAGCTCTAACGCTAACTATGGCTACACCTTC. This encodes CASSSNANYGYTF.

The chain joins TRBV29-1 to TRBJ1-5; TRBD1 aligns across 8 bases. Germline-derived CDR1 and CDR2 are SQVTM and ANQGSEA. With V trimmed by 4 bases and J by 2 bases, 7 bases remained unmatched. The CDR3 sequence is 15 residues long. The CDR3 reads CSVGTGSMGNQPQHF. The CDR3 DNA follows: TGCAGCGTTGGGACAGGGAGTATGGGCAATCAGCCCCAGCATTTT.

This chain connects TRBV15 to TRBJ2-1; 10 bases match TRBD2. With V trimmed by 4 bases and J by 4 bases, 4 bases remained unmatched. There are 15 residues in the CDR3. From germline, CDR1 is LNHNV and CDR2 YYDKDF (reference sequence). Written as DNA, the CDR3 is TGTGCCACCAGCACTGAGCGGGGGGGGTACAATGAGCAGTTCTTC. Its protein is CATSTERGGYNEQFF.

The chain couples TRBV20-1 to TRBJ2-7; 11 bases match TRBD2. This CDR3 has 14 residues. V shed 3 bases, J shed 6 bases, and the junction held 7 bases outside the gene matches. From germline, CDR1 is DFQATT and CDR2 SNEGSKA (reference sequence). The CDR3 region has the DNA TGCAGTGCTAGTAGGGGACTAGCGGTTGGCGAGCAGTACTTC. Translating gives CSASRGLAVGEQYF.

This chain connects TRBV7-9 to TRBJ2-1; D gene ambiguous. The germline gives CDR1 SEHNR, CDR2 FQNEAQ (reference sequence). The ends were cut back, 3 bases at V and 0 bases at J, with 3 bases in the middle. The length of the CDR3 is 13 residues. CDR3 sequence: CASSLSSYNEQFF. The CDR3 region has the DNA TGTGCCAGCAGCTTGAGCTCCTACAATGAGCAGTTCTTC.

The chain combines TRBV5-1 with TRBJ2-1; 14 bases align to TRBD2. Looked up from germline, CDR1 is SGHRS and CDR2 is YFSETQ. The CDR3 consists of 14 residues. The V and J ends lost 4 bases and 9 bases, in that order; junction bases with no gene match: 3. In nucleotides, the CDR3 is TGCGCCAGCAGCCTGGGACTAGCGGGAGCTGAGCAGTTCTTC. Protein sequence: CASSLGLAGAEQFF.